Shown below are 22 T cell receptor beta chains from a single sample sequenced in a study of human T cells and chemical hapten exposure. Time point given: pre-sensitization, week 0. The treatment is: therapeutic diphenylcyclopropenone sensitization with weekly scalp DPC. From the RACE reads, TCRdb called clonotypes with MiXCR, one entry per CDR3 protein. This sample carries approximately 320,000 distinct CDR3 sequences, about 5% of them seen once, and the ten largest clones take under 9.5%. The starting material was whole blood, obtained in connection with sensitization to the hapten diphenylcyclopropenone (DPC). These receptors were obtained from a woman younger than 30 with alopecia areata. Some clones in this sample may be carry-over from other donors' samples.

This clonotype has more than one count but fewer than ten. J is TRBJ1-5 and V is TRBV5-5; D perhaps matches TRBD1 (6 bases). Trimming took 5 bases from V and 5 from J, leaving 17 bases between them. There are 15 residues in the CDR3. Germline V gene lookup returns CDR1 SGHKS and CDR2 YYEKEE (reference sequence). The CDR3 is CASRLMPDSYQPQHF. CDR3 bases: TGTGCCAGCAGGTTGATGCCGGACAGCTATCAGCCCCAGCATTTT.

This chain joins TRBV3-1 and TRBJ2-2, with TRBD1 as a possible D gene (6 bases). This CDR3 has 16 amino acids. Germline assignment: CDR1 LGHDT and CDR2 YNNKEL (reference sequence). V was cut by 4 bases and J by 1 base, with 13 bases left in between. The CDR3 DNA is TGTGCCAGCAGCCGACAGGCCCGACAGAACACCGGGGAGCTGTTTTTT. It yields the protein CASSRQARQNTGELFF.

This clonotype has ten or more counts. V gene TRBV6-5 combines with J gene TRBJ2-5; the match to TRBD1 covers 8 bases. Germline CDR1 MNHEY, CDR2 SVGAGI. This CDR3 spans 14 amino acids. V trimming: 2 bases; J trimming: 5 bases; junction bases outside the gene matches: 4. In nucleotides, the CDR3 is TGTGCCAGCAGTTACGGACAGGGCCAGGAGACCCAGTACTTC. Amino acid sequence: CASSYGQGQETQYF.

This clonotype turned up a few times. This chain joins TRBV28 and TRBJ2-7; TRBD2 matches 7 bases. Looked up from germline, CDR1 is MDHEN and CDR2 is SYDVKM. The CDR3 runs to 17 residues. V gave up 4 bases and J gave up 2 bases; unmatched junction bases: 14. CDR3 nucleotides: TGTGCCAGCAGTTCCCCCAGCGGGGTGTCCCCCACCTACGAGCAGTACTTC. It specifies CASSSPSGVSPTYEQYF.

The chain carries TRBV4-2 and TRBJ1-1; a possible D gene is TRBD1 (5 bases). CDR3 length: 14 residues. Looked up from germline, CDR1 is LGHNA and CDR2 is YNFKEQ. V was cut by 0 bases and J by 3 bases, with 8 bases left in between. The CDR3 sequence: CASSQEGDYTEAFF. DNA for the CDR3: TGTGCCAGCAGCCAAGAGGGGGATTACACTGAAGCTTTCTTT.

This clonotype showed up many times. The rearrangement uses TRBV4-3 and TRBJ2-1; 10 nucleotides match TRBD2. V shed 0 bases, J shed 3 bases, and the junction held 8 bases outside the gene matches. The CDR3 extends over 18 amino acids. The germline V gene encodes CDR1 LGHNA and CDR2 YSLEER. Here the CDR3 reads CASSQDSSGGAVYNEQFF. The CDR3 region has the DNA TGCGCCAGCAGCCAAGATTCCAGCGGGGGGGCCGTCTACAATGAGCAGTTCTTC.

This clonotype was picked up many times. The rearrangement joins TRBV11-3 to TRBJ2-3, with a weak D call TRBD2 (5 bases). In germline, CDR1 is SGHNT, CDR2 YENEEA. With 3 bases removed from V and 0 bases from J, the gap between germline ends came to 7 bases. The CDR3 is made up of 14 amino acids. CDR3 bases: TGTGCCAGCAGCTTTTCGGGGAGCACAGATACGCAGTATTTT. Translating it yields CASSFSGSTDTQYF. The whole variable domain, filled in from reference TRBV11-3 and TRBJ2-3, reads EAGVVQSPRYKIIEKKQPVAFWCNPISGHNTLYWYLQNLGQGPELLIRYENEEAVDDSQLPKDRFSAERLKGVDSTLKIQPAELGDSAVYLCASSFSGSTDTQYFGPGTRLTVL.

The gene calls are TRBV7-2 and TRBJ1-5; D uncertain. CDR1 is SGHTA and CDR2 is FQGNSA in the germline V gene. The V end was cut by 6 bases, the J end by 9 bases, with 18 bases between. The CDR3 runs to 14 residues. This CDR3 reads CASSLVSGDRPQHF. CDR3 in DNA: TGTGCCAGCAGTCTTGTCAGTGGGGATAGGCCCCAGCATTTT. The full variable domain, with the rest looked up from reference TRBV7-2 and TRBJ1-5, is GAGVSQSPSNKVTEKGKDVELRCDPISGHTALYWYRQSLGQGLEFLIYFQGNSAPDKSGLPSDRFSAERTGGSVSTLTIQRTQQEDSAVYLCASSLVSGDRPQHFGDGTRLSIL.

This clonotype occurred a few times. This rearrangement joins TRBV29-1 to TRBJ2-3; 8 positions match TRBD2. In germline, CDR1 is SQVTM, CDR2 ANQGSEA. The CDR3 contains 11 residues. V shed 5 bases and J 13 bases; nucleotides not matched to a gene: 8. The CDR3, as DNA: TGCAGCGTTTTAAAGGGGACTAGGAAGTATTTT. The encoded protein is CSVLKGTRKYF.

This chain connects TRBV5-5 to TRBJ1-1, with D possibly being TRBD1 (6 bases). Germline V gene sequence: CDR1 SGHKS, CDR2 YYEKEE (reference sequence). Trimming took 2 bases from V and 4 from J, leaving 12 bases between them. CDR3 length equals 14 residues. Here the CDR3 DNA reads TGTGCCAGCAGCTTCCTAACAGGGATCACTGAAGCTTTCTTT. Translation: CASSFLTGITEAFF.

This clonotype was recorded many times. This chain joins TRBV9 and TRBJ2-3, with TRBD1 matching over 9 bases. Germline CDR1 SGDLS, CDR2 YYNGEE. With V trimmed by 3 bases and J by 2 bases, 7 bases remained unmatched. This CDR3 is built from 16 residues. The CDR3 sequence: CASSAKQGAPTDTQYF. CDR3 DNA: TGTGCCAGCAGCGCCAAACAGGGGGCGCCCACAGATACGCAGTATTTT.

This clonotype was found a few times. The CDR3 bases are TGTGCCAGCAGCGGACACGAGAACACTGAAGCTTTCTTT. It codes for CASSGHENTEAFF. This chain uses TRBV2 with TRBJ1-1; possibly TRBD1 for D (5 bases). Germline V CDR1 and CDR2: SNHLY, FYNNEI. CDR3 length equals 13 residues. V shed 6 bases and J shed 1 base, with 9 bases lying between them.

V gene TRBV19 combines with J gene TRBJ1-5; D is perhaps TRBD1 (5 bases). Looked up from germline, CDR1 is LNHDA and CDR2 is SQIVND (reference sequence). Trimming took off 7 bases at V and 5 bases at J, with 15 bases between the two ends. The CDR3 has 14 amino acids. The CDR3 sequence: CASTPWGRDQPQHF. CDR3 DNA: TGTGCCAGTACTCCCTGGGGCAGGGATCAGCCCCAGCATTTT.

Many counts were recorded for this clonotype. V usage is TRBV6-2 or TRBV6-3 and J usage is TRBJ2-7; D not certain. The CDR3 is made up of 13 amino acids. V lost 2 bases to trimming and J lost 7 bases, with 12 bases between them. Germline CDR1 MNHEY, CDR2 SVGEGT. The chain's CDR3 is CASSYPALGEQYF. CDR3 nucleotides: TGTGCCAGCAGTTACCCGGCCTTGGGTGAGCAGTACTTC.

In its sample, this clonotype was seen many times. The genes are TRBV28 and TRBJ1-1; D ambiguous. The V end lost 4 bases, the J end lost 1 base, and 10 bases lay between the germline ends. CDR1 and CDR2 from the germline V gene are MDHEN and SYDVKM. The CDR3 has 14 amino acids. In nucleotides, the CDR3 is TGTGCCAGCAGTTCACAGAGACCGAACACTGAAGCTTTCTTT. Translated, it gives CASSSQRPNTEAFF.

As DNA, the CDR3 is TGTGCCAGCAGTCGTAGGGACGTAGATGAAAAACTGTTTTTT. Translation: CASSRRDVDEKLFF. The chain links TRBV12-3 or TRBV12-4 to TRBJ1-4; D possibly corresponds to TRBD1 (5 bases). V lost 5 bases to trimming and J lost 6 bases, with 13 bases between them. CDR3 length: 14 amino acids.

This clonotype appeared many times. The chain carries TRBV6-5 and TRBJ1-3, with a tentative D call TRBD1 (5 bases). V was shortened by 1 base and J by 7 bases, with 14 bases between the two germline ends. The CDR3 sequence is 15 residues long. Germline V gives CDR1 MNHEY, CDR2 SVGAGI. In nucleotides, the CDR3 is TGTGCCAGCAGTTACTGGCAGGGCGGGACCAACACCATATATTTT. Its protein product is CASSYWQGGTNTIYF.

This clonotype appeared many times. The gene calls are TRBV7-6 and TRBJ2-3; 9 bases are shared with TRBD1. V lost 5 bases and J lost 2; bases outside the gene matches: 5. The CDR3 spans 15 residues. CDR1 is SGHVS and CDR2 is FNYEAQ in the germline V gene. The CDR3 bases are TGTGCCAGCAGCCTTCGACAGGGGGTCACAGATACGCAGTATTTT. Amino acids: CASSLRQGVTDTQYF.

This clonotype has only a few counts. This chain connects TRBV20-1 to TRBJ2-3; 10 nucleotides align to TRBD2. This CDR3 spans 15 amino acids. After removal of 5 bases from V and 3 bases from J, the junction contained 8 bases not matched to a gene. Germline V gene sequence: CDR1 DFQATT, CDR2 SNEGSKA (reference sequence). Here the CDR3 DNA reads TGCAGTGCTTCTGAGCGGGGGGGCGTTACAGATACGCAGTATTTT. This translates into CSASERGGVTDTQYF.

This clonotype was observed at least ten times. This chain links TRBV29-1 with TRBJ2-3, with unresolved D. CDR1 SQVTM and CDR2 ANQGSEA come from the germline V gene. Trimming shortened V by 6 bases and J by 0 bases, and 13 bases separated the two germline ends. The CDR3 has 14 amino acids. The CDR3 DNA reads TGCAGCGTCGTTGGATATACTAGCACAGATACGCAGTATTTT. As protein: CSVVGYTSTDTQYF.

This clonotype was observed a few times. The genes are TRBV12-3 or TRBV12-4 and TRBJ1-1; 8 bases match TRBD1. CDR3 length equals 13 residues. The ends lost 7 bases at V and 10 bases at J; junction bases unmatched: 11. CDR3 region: CASTSTRGRGAFF. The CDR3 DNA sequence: TGTGCCAGCACCTCTACCAGGGGGCGCGGAGCTTTCTTT.

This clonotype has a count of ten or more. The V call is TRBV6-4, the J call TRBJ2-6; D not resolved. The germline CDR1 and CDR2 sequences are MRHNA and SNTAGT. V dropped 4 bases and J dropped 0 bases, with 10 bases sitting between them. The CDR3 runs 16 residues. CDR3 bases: TGTGCCAGCAGTGCGGACGCAAACTCTGGGGCCAACGTCCTGACTTTC. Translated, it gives CASSADANSGANVLTF.